Shown below are 30 T cell receptor beta chains from a single sample sequenced in a study of shared clonotypes between healthy human individuals. The naive CD8 subset, CD45RO-negative cells positively selected for CCR7, excluded terminally differentiated effector memory CD45RA+ cells. The method was immunoSEQ multiplex PCR; TCRdb's version includes in-frame clones alone and lacks a portion of them. The sample has about 2 million clones, about 95% seen once. The specimen was naive CD8+ T cells sorted from blood. The receptor set was obtained from a man younger than 35 in good health.

The rearrangement joins TRBV25-1 to TRBJ1-4, with a tentative D call TRBD1 (6 bases). The V end lost 6 bases, the J end lost 3 bases, and 8 bases lay between the germline ends. The CDR3 has 13 amino acids. Germline loops: CDR1 MGHDK, CDR2 SYGVNS. The CDR3 reads CASRDSSNEKLFF. In DNA, the CDR3 is TGTGCCAGCAGGGACAGTTCTAATGAAAAACTGTTTTTT. Looking up the rest from reference TRBV25-1 and TRBJ1-4 gives the full variable domain: EADIYQTPRYLVIGTGKKITLECSQTMGHDKMYWYQQDPGMELHLIHYSYGVNSTEKGDLSSESTVSRIRTEHFPLTLESARPSHTSQYLCASRDSSNEKLFFGSGTQLSVL.

The rearrangement uses TRBV9 and TRBJ2-5, with D possibly TRBD1 on 6 matching bases. V lost 0 bases to trimming and J lost 5 bases, with 11 bases between them. This CDR3 is built from 14 residues. Germline V lookup: CDR1 SGDLS, CDR2 YYNGEE. The CDR3 here is CASSVAAGVETQYF. The CDR3 nucleotides read TGTGCCAGCAGCGTAGCAGCAGGGGTGGAGACCCAGTACTTC.

The V call is TRBV9, the J call TRBJ2-7; the D is unclear. This CDR3 is built from 12 residues. The V end was cut by 4 bases, the J end by 2 bases, with 7 bases between. CDR1 and CDR2 (germline): SGDLS, YYNGEE. The CDR3 coding sequence is TGTGCCAGCAGCTCATTGCCCTACGAGCAGTACTTC. Translating gives CASSSLPYEQYF.

This chain connects TRBV5-1 to TRBJ2-2; D may be TRBD2 (7 bases). The V end lost 1 base, the J end lost 7 bases, and 17 bases lay between the germline ends. Germline lookup yields CDR1 SGHRS and CDR2 YFSETQ. The CDR3 is made up of 16 amino acids. The chain's CDR3 is CASSLNGGRIDGELFF. DNA of the CDR3: TGCGCCAGCAGCTTGAACGGGGGGCGAATTGACGGGGAGCTGTTTTTT.

This clone was observed once. The chain combines TRBV5-1 with TRBJ2-3; D possibly corresponds to TRBD2 (6 bases). The CDR3 runs to 16 residues. The germline V gene has CDR1 SGHRS and CDR2 YFSETQ. The V end was cut by 1 base, the J end by 1 base, with 13 bases between. The CDR3 is CASSLLGDWGTDTQYF. CDR3 DNA sequence: TGCGCCAGCAGCTTGTTAGGGGACTGGGGCACAGATACGCAGTATTTT.

This clone was observed once. J is TRBJ2-7 and V is TRBV5-1; a possible D gene is TRBD1 (5 bases). Between the trimmed V and J ends, which lost 4 bases and 3 bases, there was a span of 11 bases. This CDR3 is 13 amino acids long. CDR1 and CDR2 from the germline V gene are SGHRS and YFSETQ. CDR3 bases: TGCGCCAGCAGCCCGACGACAGACTACGAGCAGTACTTC. Its translation is CASSPTTDYEQYF.

To note about this clone: The sample carries other DNA sequences with the same CDR3. CDR3 sequence: CASSPRDRPYYEQYF. The CDR3 region has the DNA TGTGCCAGCAGCCCCCGGGACAGACCTTACTACGAGCAGTACTTC. The J gene is TRBJ2-7, the V gene TRBV7-9; 7 positions match TRBD1. The V gene end was trimmed by 5 bases and the J gene end by 3 bases; junction bases not matched to a gene: 10. Germline V gene lookup returns CDR1 SEHNR and CDR2 FQNEAQ (reference sequence). This CDR3 contains 15 residues. Supplemented by reference TRBV7-9 and TRBJ2-7, the full variable domain reads DTGVSQNPRHKITKRGQNVTFRCDPISEHNRLYWYRQTLGQGPEFLTYFQNEAQLEKSRLLSDRFSAERPKGSFSTLEIQRTEQGDSAMYLCASSPRDRPYYEQYFGPGTRLTVT.

This chain links TRBV30 with TRBJ2-3, with 7 bases lining up with TRBD2. Unmatched junction bases numbered 8, after V lost 2 bases and J lost 3 bases. Germline CDR1 and CDR2: GTSNPN and SVGIG (reference sequence). This CDR3 has 15 residues. The CDR3 sequence: CAWSWVSGPTDTQYF. CDR3 nucleotide sequence: TGTGCCTGGAGTTGGGTTAGCGGGCCGACAGATACGCAGTATTTT.

The rearrangement joins TRBV6-1 to TRBJ2-7; D assignment may be TRBD1 or TRBD2 (5 bases each). CDR3 size: 14 residues. The V end was cut by 3 bases, the J end by 1 base, with 10 bases between. The germline V gene has CDR1 MNHNS and CDR2 SASEGT. The CDR3 sequence: CASSEYGGSYEQYF. DNA for the CDR3: TGTGCCAGCAGTGAGTATGGGGGATCCTACGAGCAGTACTTC.

A single count supports this clone. One end of the junction fails to match germline, which may point to a read error. The chain couples TRBV27 to TRBJ1-6; 7 bases agree with TRBD1. The CDR3 extends over 15 amino acids. Germline V gene sequence: CDR1 MNHEY, CDR2 SMNVEV (reference sequence). CDR3 sequence: CASSWDSSNNSPLHF. The CDR3, as DNA: TGTGCCAGCAGTTGGGACAGCTCCAATAATTCACCCCTCCACTTT.

As for this clone: The same CDR3 also results from other DNA sequences found in this sample. This sequence joins TRBV5-1 and TRBJ2-2; TRBD2 agrees at 8 bases. Germline V CDR1 and CDR2: SGHRS, YFSETQ. The CDR3 runs 15 residues. V lost 3 bases, J lost 1 base, and 2 bases stayed unmatched. The CDR3 spells CASSYLAGNTGELFF. The DNA for the CDR3 is TGCGCCAGCAGCTACCTAGCGGGGAACACCGGGGAGCTGTTTTTT.

Of note for this clone: Other nucleotide sequences from this sample produce the same CDR3. The chain couples TRBV30 to TRBJ2-3; D is unresolved. Looked up from germline, CDR1 is GTSNPN and CDR2 is SVGIG (reference sequence). CDR3 size: 11 residues. V dropped 1 base and J dropped 6 bases, with 5 bases sitting between them. DNA for the CDR3: TGTGCCTGGAGTGCCGCTGATACGCAGTATTTT. This gives the protein CAWSAADTQYF.

The chain employs TRBV5-5 and TRBJ2-7; possibly TRBD1 for D (6 bases). CDR3 length: 13 residues. Deletions cut 4 bases from V and 6 bases from J, with 14 bases between. The germline V gene has CDR1 SGHKS and CDR2 YYEKEE (reference sequence). CDR3 sequence: CASSPSTGFEQYF. The CDR3 coding sequence is TGTGCCAGCAGCCCATCTACAGGGTTCGAGCAGTACTTC.

This clone was found once. The chain employs TRBV5-4 and TRBJ2-7, with D uncertain. Germline V gene sequence: CDR1 SGHNT, CDR2 YYREEE (reference sequence). The CDR3 is made up of 15 amino acids. V was shortened by 0 bases and J by 0 bases, with 10 bases between the two germline ends. CDR3 DNA sequence: TGTGCCAGCAGCTTGGAACCCCTGAGCTCCTACGAGCAGTACTTC. Amino acids: CASSLEPLSSYEQYF.

DNA of the CDR3: TGTGCCAGTAGTGTCGGGACTAGCAAGTCCTACGAGCAGTACTTC. Encoded protein: CASSVGTSKSYEQYF. The chain combines TRBV19 with TRBJ2-7, with 9 bases aligning to TRBD2. The CDR3 sequence is 15 residues long. V shed 5 bases, J shed 1 base, and the junction held 6 bases outside the gene matches. Germline lookup yields CDR1 LNHDA and CDR2 SQIVND (reference sequence).

Turning to this clone: The same CDR3 can be traced to other DNA sequences in this sample. J is TRBJ2-7 and V is TRBV20-1, with D uncertain. The length of the CDR3 is 11 residues. With 4 bases removed from V and 0 bases from J, the gap between germline ends came to 4 bases. Germline values: CDR1 DFQATT, CDR2 SNEGSKA (reference sequence). The CDR3 region has the DNA TGCAGTGCTAAGGACTCCTACGAGCAGTACTTC. The encoded protein is CSAKDSYEQYF.

Notes on this clone: Other DNA sequences in the same sample also yield this CDR3. The chain uses TRBV9 and TRBJ2-2; D uncertain. This CDR3 has 14 residues. V was trimmed by 0 bases and J by 2 bases, leaving 5 bases between them. Germline CDR1 is SGDLS and CDR2 is YYNGEE. The CDR3 sequence: CASSVEGNTGELFF. CDR3 nucleotide sequence: TGTGCCAGCAGCGTAGAGGGAAACACCGGGGAGCTGTTTTTT.

J is TRBJ2-7 and V is TRBV5-1; D is unresolved. CDR1 and CDR2 (germline): SGHRS, YFSETQ. The CDR3 is 14 residues long. V lost 4 bases to trimming and J lost 2 bases, with 13 bases between them. The CDR3 coding sequence is TGCGCCAGCAGCCCAGGCGCGAATACCTACGAGCAGTACTTC. As protein: CASSPGANTYEQYF.

This sequence joins TRBV5-6 and TRBJ2-7, with 8 bases fitting TRBD1. Germline CDR1 and CDR2: SGHDT and YYEEEE. V was clipped by 3 bases and J by 3 bases; unmatched bases: 5. This CDR3 has 14 amino acids. The CDR3 sequence: CASSYGQGNYEQYF. The CDR3 DNA sequence: TGTGCCAGCAGCTACGGACAGGGAAACTACGAGCAGTACTTC.

The genes are TRBV2 and TRBJ1-1; 7 nucleotides match TRBD1. Unmatched junction bases numbered 20, after V lost 10 bases and J lost 6 bases. CDR3 size: 16 residues. Germline V gene data show CDR1 as SNHLY and CDR2 as FYNNEI. The CDR3 DNA follows: TGTGCCACCCTTATGACAGGGACTGGTTTGAAGTCTGAAGCTTTCTTT. It translates to CATLMTGTGLKSEAFF. Together with reference TRBV2 and TRBJ1-1, the CDR3 gives the full variable domain: EPEVTQTPSHQVTQMGQEVILRCVPISNHLYFYWYRQILGQKVEFLVSFYNNEISEKSEIFDDQFSVERPDGSNFTLKIRSTKLEDSAMYFCATLMTGTGLKSEAFFGQGTRLTVV.

The gene calls are TRBV13 and TRBJ1-5; a possible D gene is TRBD1 (5 bases). The germline V and J ends were trimmed by 0 bases and 3 bases, with 12 bases remaining between them. The CDR3 consists of 16 residues. CDR1 and CDR2 (germline): PRHDT, FYEKMQ (reference sequence). The CDR3: CASSLGQGRFNQPQHF. The CDR3 DNA reads TGTGCCAGCAGCTTAGGGCAGGGAAGGTTCAATCAGCCCCAGCATTTT.

Details on this clone: In the same sample, other DNA sequences code for this CDR3. The rearrangement uses TRBV27 and TRBJ1-6, with 7 bases fitting TRBD1. Trimming removed 0 bases from V and 10 bases from J; junction bases left unmatched: 3. The CDR3 is made up of 14 amino acids. CDR1 and CDR2 (germline): MNHEY, SMNVEV (reference sequence). CDR3 protein: CASSLSGGRSPLHF. DNA for the CDR3: TGTGCCAGCAGTTTATCAGGGGGCCGGTCACCCCTCCACTTT.

The CDR3 sequence is CASSFPLSPLHF. As DNA, the CDR3 is TGTGCCAGCAGTTTCCCCCTTTCACCCCTCCACTTT. The V call is TRBV27, the J call TRBJ1-6; D ambiguous. Per the germline V gene, CDR1 is MNHEY and CDR2 is SMNVEV (reference sequence). The CDR3 loop spans 12 amino acids. Trimming removed 3 bases from V and 9 bases from J, with 6 bases in between.

J is TRBJ2-5 and V is TRBV29-1; D might be TRBD1 or TRBD2, each matching 5 bases. The CDR3 loop spans 12 amino acids. From germline, CDR1 is SQVTM and CDR2 ANQGSEA. The ends were cut back, 7 bases at V and 3 bases at J, with 12 bases in the middle. The CDR3: CSARRGEETQYF. CDR3 DNA: TGCAGCGCTCGGAGAGGGGAAGAGACCCAGTACTTC. The entire variable domain, with the rest obtained from reference TRBV29-1 and TRBJ2-5, is as follows: SAVISQKPSRDICQRGTSLTIQCQVDSQVTMMFWYRQQPGQSLTLIATANQGSEATYESGFVIDKFPISRPNLTFSTLTVSNMSPEDSSIYLCSARRGEETQYFGPGTRLLVL.

This rearrangement joins TRBV27 to TRBJ2-2, with 15 bases identical to TRBD2. The CDR3 consists of 16 residues. Germline V gene data show CDR1 as MNHEY and CDR2 as SMNVEV (reference sequence). J was trimmed by 5 bases and V by 6 bases; bases with no gene match: 4. CDR3 sequence reads: CASSGLAGGITGELFF. The CDR3 bases are TGTGCCAGCAGCGGACTAGCGGGAGGGATAACCGGGGAGCTGTTTTTT.

The chain is built from TRBV6-1 and TRBJ2-7, with D perhaps matching TRBD1 (6 bases). Germline V lookup: CDR1 MNHNS, CDR2 SASEGT. The CDR3 is 14 residues long. V dropped 3 bases and J dropped 2 bases, with 11 bases sitting between them. The CDR3 bases are TGTGCCAGCAGTGACTTGGACAGTGCCTACGAGCAGTACTTC. Amino acids: CASSDLDSAYEQYF.

Of note for this clone: The sample contains more than one DNA sequence encoding this CDR3. J is TRBJ1-5 and V is TRBV28, with TRBD1 as a possible D gene (5 bases). The germline V and J ends were trimmed by 2 bases and 2 bases, with 10 bases remaining between them. The germline gives CDR1 MDHEN, CDR2 SYDVKM. The CDR3 contains 15 residues. CDR3 DNA: TGTGCCAGCAGTTTAAGGGGACTAGGCAATCAGCCCCAGCATTTT. Translation: CASSLRGLGNQPQHF. The variable domain in full, completed from reference TRBV28 and TRBJ1-5, reads DVKVTQSSRYLVKRTGEKVFLECVQDMDHENMFWYRQDPGLGLRLIYFSYDVKMKEKGDIPEGYSVSREKKERFSLILESASTNQTSMYLCASSLRGLGNQPQHFGDGTRLSIL.

Worth noting for this clone: Other DNA sequences in the same sample also yield this CDR3. Written as DNA, the CDR3 is TGTGCCAGCAGCTTAGCAGGGTCCTCCTACGAGCAGTACTTC. Amino acids: CASSLAGSSYEQYF. This sequence joins TRBV7-6 and TRBJ2-7, with unresolved D. The V and J ends lost 0 bases and 0 bases respectively, with 6 bases between them. This CDR3 is built from 14 residues. Germline CDR1 and CDR2: SGHVS and FNYEAQ.

The chain couples TRBV27 to TRBJ1-1; tentatively, D is TRBD1 (5 bases). Germline CDR1 reads MNHEY; CDR2 reads SMNVEV (reference sequence). Trimming took 3 bases from V and 3 from J, leaving 17 bases between them. This CDR3 region has 16 residues. In nucleotides, the CDR3 is TGTGCCAGCAGTTTTTTAGAAGGGGTTGGGCACACTGAAGCTTTCTTT. This sequence encodes CASSFLEGVGHTEAFF.

About this clone itself: The same CDR3 also results from other DNA sequences found in this sample. This rearrangement joins TRBV27 to TRBJ1-5; D possibly corresponds to TRBD1 (5 bases). The CDR3 is 15 amino acids. V was trimmed by 2 bases and J by 1 base, leaving 9 bases between them. Germline loops: CDR1 MNHEY, CDR2 SMNVEV (reference sequence). The CDR3 DNA is TGTGCCAGCAGTTTAATCGGGGACAGCAATCAGCCCCAGCATTTT. The encoded protein is CASSLIGDSNQPQHF.